This T cell receptor beta chain derives from a study of radiation and T cells in renal cell carcinoma. Germline V lookup: CDR1 SNHLY, CDR2 FYNNEI. With V trimmed by 8 bases and J by 7 bases, 3 bases remained unmatched. CDR3 length: 12 residues. Noted time point: blood 2 weeks post-SBRT. Indicated treatment: 15 Gy SBRT to primary tumor, nephrectomy 4 weeks later. Assay: immunoSEQ multiplex PCR; the TCRdb copy retains only in-frame clones and omits some. Of about 130,000 clones in the sample, about four fifths were seen once. This clone was detected only a few times. Antigen specificity is unknown. Study findings and constraints: Top tumor clonotypes rose in blood 2 weeks post-radiation, then contracted.

The sequence came from a man in his fifties with renal cell carcinoma. The sequences come from blood, collected from a patient whose treatment included radiotherapy and nephrectomy. The rearrangement uses TRBV2 and TRBJ1-2, with 11 bases aligning to TRBD1. The CDR3 bases are TGTGCCAGCCGGGACAGGGGGGGTGGCTACACCTTC. This codes for CASRDRGGGYTF.